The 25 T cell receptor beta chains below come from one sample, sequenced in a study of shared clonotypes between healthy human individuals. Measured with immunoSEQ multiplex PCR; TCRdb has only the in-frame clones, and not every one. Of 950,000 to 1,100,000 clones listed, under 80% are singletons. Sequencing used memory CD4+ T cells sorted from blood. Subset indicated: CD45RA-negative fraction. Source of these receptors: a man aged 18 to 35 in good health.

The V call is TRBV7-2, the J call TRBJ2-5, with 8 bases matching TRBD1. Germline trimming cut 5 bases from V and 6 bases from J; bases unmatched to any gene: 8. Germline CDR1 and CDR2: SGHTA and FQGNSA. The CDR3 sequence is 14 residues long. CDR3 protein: CASSQGQAEKTQYF. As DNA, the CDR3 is TGTGCCAGCAGCCAGGGACAGGCGGAGAAGACCCAGTACTTC.

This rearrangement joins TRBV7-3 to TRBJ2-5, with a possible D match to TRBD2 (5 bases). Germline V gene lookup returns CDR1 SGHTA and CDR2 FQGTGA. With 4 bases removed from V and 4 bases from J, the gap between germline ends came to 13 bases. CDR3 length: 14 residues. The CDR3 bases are TGTGCCAGCAGCTCAATCGGACTTGGAGAGACCCAGTACTTC. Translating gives CASSSIGLGETQYF. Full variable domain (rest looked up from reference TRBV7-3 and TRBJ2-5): GAGVSQTPSNKVTEKGKYVELRCDPISGHTALYWYRQSLGQGPEFLIYFQGTGAADDSGLPNDRFFAVRPEGSVSTLKIQRTERGDSAVYLCASSSIGLGETQYFGPGTRLLVL.

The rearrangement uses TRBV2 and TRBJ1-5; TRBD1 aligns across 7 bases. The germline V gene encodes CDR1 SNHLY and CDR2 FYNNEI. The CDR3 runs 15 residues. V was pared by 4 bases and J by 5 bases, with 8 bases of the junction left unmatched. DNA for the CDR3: TGTGCCAGCAGTGCCGGCAGGGGGTCCCATCAGCCCCAGCATTTT. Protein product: CASSAGRGSHQPQHF.

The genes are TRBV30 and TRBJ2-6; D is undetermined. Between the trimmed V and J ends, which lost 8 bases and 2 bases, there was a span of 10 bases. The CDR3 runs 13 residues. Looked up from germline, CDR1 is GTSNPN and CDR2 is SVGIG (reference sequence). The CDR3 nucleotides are TGTGCCCGAGGACGGCCTGGGGCCAACGTCCTGACTTTC. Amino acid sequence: CARGRPGANVLTF.

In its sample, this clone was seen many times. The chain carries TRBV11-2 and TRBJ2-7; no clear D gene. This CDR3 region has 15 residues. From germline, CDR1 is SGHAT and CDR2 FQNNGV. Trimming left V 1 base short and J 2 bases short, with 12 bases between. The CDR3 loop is CASSLGSGQPYEQYF. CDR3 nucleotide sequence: TGTGCCAGCAGCTTAGGGTCAGGCCAACCCTACGAGCAGTACTTC.

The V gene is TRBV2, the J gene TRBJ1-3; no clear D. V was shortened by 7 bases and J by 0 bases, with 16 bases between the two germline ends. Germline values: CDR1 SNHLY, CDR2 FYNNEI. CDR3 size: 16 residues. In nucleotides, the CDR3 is TGTGCCAGCACCGGGATGCTCAGTAACTCTGGAAACACCATATATTTT. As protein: CASTGMLSNSGNTIYF. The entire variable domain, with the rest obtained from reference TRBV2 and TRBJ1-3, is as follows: EPEVTQTPSHQVTQMGQEVILRCVPISNHLYFYWYRQILGQKVEFLVSFYNNEISEKSEIFDDQFSVERPDGSNFTLKIRSTKLEDSAMYFCASTGMLSNSGNTIYFGEGSWLTVV.

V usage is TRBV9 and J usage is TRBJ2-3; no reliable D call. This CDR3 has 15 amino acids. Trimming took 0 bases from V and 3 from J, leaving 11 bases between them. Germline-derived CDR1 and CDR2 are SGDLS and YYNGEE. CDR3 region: CASSVVGESTDTQYF. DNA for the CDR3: TGTGCCAGCAGCGTAGTTGGAGAGTCAACAGATACGCAGTATTTT.

The CDR3 DNA sequence: TGTGCCTGGAACATTCTAGCGGGGCAGCGCGGGGAGCTGTTTTTT. This sequence encodes CAWNILAGQRGELFF. The chain has TRBV30 and TRBJ2-2; 9 bases line up with TRBD2. Losses at the gene ends were 4 bases for V and 7 bases for J; bases not matched to a gene: 10. The CDR3 totals 15 residues. Germline assignment: CDR1 GTSNPN and CDR2 SVGIG (reference sequence).

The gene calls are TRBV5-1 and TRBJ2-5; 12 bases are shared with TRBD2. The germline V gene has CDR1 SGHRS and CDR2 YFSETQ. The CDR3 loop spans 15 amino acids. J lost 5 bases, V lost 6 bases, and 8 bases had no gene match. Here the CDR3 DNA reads TGCGCCAGCACCCCAGGACTAGCGGGATGGGAGACCCAGTACTTC. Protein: CASTPGLAGWETQYF.

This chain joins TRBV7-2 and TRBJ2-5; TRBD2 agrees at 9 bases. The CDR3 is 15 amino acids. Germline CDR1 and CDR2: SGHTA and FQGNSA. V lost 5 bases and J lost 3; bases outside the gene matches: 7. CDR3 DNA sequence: TGTGCCAGCAGCCAAGAGACTAGCGGAAAAGAGACCCAGTACTTC. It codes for CASSQETSGKETQYF. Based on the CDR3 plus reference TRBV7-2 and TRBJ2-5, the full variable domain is GAGVSQSPSNKVTEKGKDVELRCDPISGHTALYWYRQSLGQGLEFLIYFQGNSAPDKSGLPSDRFSAERTGGSVSTLTIQRTQQEDSAVYLCASSQETSGKETQYFGPGTRLLVL.

This CDR3 is CAISGGQGGGNSNQPQHF. CDR3 nucleotides: TGTGCCATCAGTGGGGGACAGGGTGGGGGAAATAGCAATCAGCCCCAGCATTTT. The rearrangement joins TRBV10-3 to TRBJ1-5; 9 bases are a match to TRBD1. Trimming took 4 bases from V and 0 from J; bases not matched to a gene: 10. The CDR3 consists of 18 residues. CDR1 and CDR2 (germline): ENHRY, SYGVKD.

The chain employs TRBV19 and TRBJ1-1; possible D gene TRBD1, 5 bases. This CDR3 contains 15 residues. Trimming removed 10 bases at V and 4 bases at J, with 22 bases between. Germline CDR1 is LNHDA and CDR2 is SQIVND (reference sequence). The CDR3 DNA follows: TGTGCCACCCGCCTTGGGGGGGGTACGGGCACTGAAGCTTTCTTT. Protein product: CATRLGGGTGTEAFF.

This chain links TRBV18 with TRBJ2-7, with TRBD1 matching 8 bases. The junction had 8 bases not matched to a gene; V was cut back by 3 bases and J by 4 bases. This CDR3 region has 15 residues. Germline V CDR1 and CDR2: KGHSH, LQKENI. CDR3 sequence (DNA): TGTGCCAGCTCACCGGGCCAAACAGGGGGATACGAGCAGTACTTC. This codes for CASSPGQTGGYEQYF.

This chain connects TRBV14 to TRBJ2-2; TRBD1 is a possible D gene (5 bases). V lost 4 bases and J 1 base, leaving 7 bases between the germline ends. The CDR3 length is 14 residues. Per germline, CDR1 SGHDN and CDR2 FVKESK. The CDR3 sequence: CASSLGQNTGELFF. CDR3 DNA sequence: TGTGCCAGCAGCCTCGGACAGAACACCGGGGAGCTGTTTTTT.

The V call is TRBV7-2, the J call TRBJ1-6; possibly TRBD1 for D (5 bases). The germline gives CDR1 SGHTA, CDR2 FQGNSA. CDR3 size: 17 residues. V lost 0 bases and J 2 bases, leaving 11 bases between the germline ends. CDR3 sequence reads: CASSLANQGAYNSPLHF. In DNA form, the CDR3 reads TGTGCCAGCAGCTTAGCAAATCAGGGAGCCTATAATTCACCCCTCCACTTT.

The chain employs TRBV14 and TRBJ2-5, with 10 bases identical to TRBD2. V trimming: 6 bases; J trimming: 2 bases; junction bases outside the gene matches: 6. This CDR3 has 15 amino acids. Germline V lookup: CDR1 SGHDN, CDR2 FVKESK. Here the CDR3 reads CASSQLAGFQETQYF. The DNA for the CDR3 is TGTGCCAGCAGTCAACTAGCGGGGTTTCAAGAGACCCAGTACTTC.

In nucleotides, the CDR3 is TGTGCCAGCAGCCTGGGGGGGCAGATCAATCAGCCCCAGCATTTT. Encoded protein: CASSLGGQINQPQHF. The V gene is TRBV5-6, the J gene TRBJ1-5; possibly TRBD1 for D (6 bases). CDR1 and CDR2 from the germline V gene are SGHDT and YYEEEE. The V end was cut by 4 bases, the J end by 3 bases, with 14 bases between. The CDR3 is made up of 15 amino acids.

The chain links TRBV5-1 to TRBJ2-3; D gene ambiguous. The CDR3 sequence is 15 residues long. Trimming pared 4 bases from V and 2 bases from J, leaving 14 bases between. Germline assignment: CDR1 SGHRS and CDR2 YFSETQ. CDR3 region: CASSVATDHTDTQYF. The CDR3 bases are TGCGCCAGCAGCGTGGCCACCGACCACACAGATACGCAGTATTTT.

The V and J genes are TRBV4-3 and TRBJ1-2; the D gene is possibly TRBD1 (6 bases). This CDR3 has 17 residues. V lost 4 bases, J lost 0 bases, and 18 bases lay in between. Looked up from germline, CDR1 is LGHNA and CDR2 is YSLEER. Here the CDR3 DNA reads TGCGCCAGCAGCCGGGTCCAGGGGCCCCTCTCTAACTATGGCTACACCTTC. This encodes CASSRVQGPLSNYGYTF.

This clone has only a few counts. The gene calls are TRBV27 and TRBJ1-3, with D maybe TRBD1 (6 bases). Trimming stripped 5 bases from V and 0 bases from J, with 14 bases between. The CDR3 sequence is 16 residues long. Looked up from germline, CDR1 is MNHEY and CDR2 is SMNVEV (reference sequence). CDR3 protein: CASSPRTANSGNTIYF. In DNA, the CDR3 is TGTGCCAGCAGTCCAAGGACAGCAAACTCTGGAAACACCATATATTTT.

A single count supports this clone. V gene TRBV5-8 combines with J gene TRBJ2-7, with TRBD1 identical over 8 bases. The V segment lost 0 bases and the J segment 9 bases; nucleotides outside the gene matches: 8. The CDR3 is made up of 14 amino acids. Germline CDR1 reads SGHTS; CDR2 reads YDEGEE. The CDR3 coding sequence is TGTGCCAGCAGCTTGGATTACAGGGGGTATAGGCAGTACTTC. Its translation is CASSLDYRGYRQYF.

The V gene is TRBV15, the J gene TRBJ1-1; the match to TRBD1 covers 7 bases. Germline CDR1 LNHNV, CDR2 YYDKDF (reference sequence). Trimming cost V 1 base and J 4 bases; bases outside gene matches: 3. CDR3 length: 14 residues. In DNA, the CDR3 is TGTGCCACCAGCAGAGGACAGGGTGGCACTGAAGCTTTCTTT. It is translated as CATSRGQGGTEAFF.

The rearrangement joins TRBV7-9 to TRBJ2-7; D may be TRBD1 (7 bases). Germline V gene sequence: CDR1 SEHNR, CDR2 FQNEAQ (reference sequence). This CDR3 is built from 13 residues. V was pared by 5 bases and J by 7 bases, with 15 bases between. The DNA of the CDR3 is TGTGCCAGCAGCAACCGGGACAGCGGGGAGCAGTACTTC. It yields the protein CASSNRDSGEQYF.

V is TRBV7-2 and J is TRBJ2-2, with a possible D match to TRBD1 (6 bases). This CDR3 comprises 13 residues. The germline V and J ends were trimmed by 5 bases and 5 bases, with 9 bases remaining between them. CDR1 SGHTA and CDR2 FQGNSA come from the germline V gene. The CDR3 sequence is CASSLQGTGELFF. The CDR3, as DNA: TGTGCCAGCAGCCTCCAGGGGACCGGGGAGCTGTTTTTT.

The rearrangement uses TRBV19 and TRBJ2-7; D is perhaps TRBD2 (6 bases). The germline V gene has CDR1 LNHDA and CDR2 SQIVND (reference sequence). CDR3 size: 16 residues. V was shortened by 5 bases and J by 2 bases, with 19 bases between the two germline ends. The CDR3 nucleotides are TGTGCCAGTAGTCCCCTTGGAGGGAGCCCCACCTACGAGCAGTACTTC. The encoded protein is CASSPLGGSPTYEQYF.